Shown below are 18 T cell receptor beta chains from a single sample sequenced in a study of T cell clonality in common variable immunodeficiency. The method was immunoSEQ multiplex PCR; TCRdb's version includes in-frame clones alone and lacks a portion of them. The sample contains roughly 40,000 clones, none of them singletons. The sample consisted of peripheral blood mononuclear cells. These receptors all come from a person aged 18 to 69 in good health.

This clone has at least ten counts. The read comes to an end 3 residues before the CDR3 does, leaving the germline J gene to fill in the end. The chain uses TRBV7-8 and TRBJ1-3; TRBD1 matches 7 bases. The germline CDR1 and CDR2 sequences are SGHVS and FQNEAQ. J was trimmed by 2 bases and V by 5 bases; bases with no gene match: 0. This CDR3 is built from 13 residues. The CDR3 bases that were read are TGTGCCAGCAGCAGGGGGCCTGGAAACACC. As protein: CASSRGPGNT. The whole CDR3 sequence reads CASSRGPGNTIYF.

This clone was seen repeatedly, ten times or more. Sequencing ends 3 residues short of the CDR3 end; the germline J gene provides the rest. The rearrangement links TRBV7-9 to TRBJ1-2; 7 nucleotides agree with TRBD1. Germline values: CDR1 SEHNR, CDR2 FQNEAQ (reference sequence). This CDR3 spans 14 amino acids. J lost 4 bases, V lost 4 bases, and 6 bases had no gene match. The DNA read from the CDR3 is TGTGCCAGCAGCTCTCCCGGGACAGCCTATGGC. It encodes CASSSPGTAYG. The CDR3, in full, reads CASSSPGTAYGYTF. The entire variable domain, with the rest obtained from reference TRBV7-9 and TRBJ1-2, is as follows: DTGVSQNPRHKITKRGQNVTFRCDPISEHNRLYWYRQTLGQGPEFLTYFQNEAQLEKSRLLSDRFSAERPKGSFSTLEIQRTEQGDSAMYLCASSSPGTAYGYTFGSGTRLTVV.

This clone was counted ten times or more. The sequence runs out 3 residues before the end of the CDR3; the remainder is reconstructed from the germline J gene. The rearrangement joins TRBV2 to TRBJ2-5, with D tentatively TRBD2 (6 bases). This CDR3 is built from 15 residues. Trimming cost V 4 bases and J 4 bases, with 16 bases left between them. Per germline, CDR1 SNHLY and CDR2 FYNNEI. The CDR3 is CASSGGLRGIETQYF. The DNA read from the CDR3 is TGTGCCAGCAGTGGGGGTTTGCGGGGTATAGAGACC.

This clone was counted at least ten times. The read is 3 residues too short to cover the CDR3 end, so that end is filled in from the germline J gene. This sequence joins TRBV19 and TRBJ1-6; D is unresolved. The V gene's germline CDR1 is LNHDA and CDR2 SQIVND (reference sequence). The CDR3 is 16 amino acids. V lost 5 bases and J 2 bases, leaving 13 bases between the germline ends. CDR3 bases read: TGTGCCAGTAGTTCGCGAACAGAAGCCTATAATTCACCC. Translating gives CASSSRTEAYNSP. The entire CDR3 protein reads CASSSRTEAYNSPLHF.

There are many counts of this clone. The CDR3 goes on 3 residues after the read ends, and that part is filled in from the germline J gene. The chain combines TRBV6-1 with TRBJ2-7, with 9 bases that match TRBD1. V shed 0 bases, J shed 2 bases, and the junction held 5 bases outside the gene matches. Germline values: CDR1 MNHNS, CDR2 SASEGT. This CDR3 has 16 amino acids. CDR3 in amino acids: CASSEAAGQGPYEQYF. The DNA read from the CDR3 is TGTGCCAGCAGTGAAGCTGCGGGACAGGGACCCTACGAG.

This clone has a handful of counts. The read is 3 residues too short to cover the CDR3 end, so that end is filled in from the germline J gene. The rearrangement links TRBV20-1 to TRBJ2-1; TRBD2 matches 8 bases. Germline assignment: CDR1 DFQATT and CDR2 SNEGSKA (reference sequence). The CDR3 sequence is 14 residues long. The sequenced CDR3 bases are TGCAGCGGGGGGGGAGGAAATTCATACAATGAG. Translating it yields CSGGGGNSYNE. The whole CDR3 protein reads CSGGGGNSYNEQFF.

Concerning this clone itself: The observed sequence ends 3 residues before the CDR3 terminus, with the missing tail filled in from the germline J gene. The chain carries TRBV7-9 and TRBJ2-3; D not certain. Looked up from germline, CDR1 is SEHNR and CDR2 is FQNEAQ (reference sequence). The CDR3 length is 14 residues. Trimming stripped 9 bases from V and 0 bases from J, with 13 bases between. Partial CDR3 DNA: TGTGCCAGTCAGGCGACGTCTAGCACAGATACG. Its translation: CASQATSSTDT. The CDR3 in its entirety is CASQATSSTDTQYF.

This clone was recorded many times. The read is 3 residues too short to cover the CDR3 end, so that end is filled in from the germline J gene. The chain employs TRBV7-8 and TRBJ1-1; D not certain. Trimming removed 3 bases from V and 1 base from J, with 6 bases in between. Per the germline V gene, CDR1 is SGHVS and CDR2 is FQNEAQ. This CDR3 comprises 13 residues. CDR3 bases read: TGTGCCAGCAGCTTGTCAGGGAACACTGAA. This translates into CASSLSGNTE. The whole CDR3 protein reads CASSLSGNTEAFF.

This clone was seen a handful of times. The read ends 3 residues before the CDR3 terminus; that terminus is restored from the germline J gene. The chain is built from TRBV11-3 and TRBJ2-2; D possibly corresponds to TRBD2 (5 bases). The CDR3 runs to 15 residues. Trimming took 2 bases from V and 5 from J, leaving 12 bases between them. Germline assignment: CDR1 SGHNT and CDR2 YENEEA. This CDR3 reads CASSLIAGETGELFF. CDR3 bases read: TGTGCCAGCAGCTTAATTGCGGGCGAAACCGGGGAG.

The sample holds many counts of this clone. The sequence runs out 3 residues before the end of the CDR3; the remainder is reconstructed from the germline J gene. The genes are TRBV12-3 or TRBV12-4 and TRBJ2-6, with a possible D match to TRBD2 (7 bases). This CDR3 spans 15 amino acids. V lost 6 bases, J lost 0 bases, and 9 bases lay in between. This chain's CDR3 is CASRRGGSGANVLTF. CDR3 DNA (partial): TGTGCCAGCAGGAGGGGGGGCTCTGGGGCCAACGTC.

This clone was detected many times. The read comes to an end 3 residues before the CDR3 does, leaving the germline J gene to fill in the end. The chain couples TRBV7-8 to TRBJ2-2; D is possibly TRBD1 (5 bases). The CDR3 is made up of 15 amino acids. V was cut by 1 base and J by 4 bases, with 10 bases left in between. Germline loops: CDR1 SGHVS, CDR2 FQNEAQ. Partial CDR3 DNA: TGTGCCAGCAGCTTAGGATTACAGGTCACCGGGGAG. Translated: CASSLGLQVTGE. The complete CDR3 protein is CASSLGLQVTGELFF.

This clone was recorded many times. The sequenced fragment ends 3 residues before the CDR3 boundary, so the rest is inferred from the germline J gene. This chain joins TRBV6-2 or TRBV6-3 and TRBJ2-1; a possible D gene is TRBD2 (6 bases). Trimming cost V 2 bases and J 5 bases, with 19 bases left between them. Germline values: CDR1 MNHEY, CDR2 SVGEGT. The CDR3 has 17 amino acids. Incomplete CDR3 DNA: TGTGCCAGCAGTTACCGCCGCGGGACTGGATTTAACAATGAG. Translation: CASSYRRGTGFNNE. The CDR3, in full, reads CASSYRRGTGFNNEQFF.

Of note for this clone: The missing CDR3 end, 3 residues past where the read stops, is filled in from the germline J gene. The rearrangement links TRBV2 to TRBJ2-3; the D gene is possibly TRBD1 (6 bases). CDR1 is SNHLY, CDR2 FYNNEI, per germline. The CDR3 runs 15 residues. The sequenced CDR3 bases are TGTGCCAGCAGCGGACCTACAGGGCCAAGGGAGACG. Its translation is CASSGPTGPRET. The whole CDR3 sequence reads CASSGPTGPRETQYF.

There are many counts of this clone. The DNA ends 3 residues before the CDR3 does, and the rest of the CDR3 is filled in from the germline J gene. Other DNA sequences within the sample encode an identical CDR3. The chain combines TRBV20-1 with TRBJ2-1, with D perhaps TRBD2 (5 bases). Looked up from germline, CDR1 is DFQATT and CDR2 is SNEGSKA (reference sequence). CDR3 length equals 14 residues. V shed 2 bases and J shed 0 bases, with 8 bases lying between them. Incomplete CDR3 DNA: TGCAGTGCTAGACGGGGAAGCTCCTACAATGAG. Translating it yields CSARRGSSYNE. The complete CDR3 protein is CSARRGSSYNEQFF.

Partial CDR3 DNA: TGTGCCAGCACCCCGGGGGAGACG. Amino acids: CASTPGET. The entire CDR3 sequence reads CASTPGETQYF. The V gene is TRBV7-9, the J gene TRBJ2-3, with D tentatively TRBD2 (6 bases). Coverage ceases 3 residues before the CDR3 finishes, and the germline J gene fills in the end. Germline V gene data show CDR1 as SEHNR and CDR2 as FQNEAQ (reference sequence). The length of the CDR3 is 11 residues.

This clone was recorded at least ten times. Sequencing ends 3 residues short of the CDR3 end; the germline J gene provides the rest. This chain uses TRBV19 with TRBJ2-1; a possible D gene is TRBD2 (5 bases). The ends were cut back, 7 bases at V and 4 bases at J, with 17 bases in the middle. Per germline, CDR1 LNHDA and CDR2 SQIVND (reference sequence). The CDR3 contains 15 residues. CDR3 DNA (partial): TGTGCCAGTACCCGAGGTACTAGGAAGTACAATGAG. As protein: CASTRGTRKYNE. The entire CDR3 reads CASTRGTRKYNEQFF.

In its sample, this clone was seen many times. CDR3 DNA, as far as it was read: TGTGCCTGGGGGGCTTCACGCTCCTACAATGAG. This gives the protein CAWGASRSYNE. The whole CDR3 protein is CAWGASRSYNEQFF. The V and J genes are TRBV30 and TRBJ2-1, with a weak D call TRBD1 (5 bases). From the germline J gene comes the end of the CDR3, since the read stops 3 residues before it. The CDR3 length is 14 residues. Germline V CDR1 and CDR2: GTSNPN, SVGIG (reference sequence). The germline V and J ends were trimmed by 5 bases and 0 bases, with 11 bases remaining between them.

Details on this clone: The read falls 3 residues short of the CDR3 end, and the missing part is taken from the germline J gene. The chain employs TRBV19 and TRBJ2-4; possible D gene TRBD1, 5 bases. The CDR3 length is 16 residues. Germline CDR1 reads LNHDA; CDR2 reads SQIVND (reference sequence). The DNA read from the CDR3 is TGTGCCAGTAGTATTGTTCGACAGAGCCCTAACTATGGT. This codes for CASSIVRQSPNYG. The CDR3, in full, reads CASSIVRQSPNYGQYF. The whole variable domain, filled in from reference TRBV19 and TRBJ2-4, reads DGGITQSPKYLFRKEGQNVTLSCEQNLNHDAMYWYRQDPGQGLRLIYYSQIVNDFQKGDIAEGYSVSREKKESFPLTVTSAQKNPTAFYLCASSIVRQSPNYGQYFGAGTRLSVL.